This is a list of T cell receptor beta chains from one sample in a study of human T cells and chemical hapten exposure. TCRdb called the RACE reads again in MiXCR, with one record for every CDR3 protein. The table has 75,000 to 100,000 distinct CDR3 sequences, about an eighth seen once; the top ten hold around 2.2%. The sample in question was whole blood, obtained in connection with sensitization to the hapten diphenylcyclopropenone (DPC). The origin of the receptors is a middle-aged woman with alopecia areata. Some clones in this sample may be carry-over from other donors' samples. CDR3s leave out the opening cysteine and the closing phenylalanine or tryptophan.

TRBV19	TRBJ2-1	ASNPDFSYNEQF
TRBV28	TRBJ1-5	ASSLPGHSNQPQH
TRBV5-1	TRBJ2-3	ASSLATSSSDTQY
TRBV7-9	TRBJ1-4	ASSLATGPNEKLF
TRBV7-3	TRBJ2-1	ASSALGLGEQF
TRBV27	TRBJ1-4	ASTGGGTAEKLF
TRBV7-2	TRBJ2-7	ASSFSPPGHLYEQY
TRBV28	TRBJ1-1	ASSSWREGAF
TRBV28	TRBJ2-7	ASVGREASYEQY
TRBV20-1	TRBJ2-2	SARGANTGELF
TRBV27	TRBJ2-2	ASSWWGNTGELF
TRBV7-9	TRBJ2-3	ASSSDRQSTDTQY
TRBV5-6	TRBJ1-5	ASSLAGMYSNQPQH
TRBV15	TRBJ2-1	ATSSLLNEQF
TRBV24-1	TRBJ1-6	ATSDFDRGSSYNSPLH
TRBV30	TRBJ2-3	AWSRPPTSGRADTQY
TRBV6-5	TRBJ2-2	ASSYDRMNTGELF
TRBV6-2/TRBV6-3	TRBJ2-1	ASSLLSGSGNEQF
TRBV18	TRBJ2-7	ASSPNSDEQY
TRBV29-1	TRBJ2-5	SVTVYQETQY
TRBV7-2	TRBJ1-2	ASTPGTDRGFGYT
TRBV20-1	TRBJ2-1	SARTGEDYNEQF
TRBV20-1	TRBJ2-2	SARGKPTGELF
TRBV12-3/TRBV12-4	TRBJ2-3	ASSPGTGGPDTRY
TRBV7-9	TRBJ1-1	ASSFRSGKGNTEAF
TRBV5-1	TRBJ2-7	ASRPDSYEQY
TRBV11-3	TRBJ2-1	ASSITGNEQF
TRBV5-6	TRBJ2-1	ASRPWEGGARNEQF
TRBV29-1	TRBJ1-1	SVEQGVSTEAF
TRBV2	TRBJ1-3	ASSSQHLYSGNTIY
TRBV6-5	TRBJ2-1	ARSAFVGWSSYNEQF
TRBV19	TRBJ1-1	ASRPLRTGTYVMNTEAF
TRBV3-1	TRBJ1-1	ASSQGLQVAEAF
TRBV18	TRBJ1-1	ASSPGILNTEAF
TRBV20-1	TRBJ1-5	SASQTGQPQH